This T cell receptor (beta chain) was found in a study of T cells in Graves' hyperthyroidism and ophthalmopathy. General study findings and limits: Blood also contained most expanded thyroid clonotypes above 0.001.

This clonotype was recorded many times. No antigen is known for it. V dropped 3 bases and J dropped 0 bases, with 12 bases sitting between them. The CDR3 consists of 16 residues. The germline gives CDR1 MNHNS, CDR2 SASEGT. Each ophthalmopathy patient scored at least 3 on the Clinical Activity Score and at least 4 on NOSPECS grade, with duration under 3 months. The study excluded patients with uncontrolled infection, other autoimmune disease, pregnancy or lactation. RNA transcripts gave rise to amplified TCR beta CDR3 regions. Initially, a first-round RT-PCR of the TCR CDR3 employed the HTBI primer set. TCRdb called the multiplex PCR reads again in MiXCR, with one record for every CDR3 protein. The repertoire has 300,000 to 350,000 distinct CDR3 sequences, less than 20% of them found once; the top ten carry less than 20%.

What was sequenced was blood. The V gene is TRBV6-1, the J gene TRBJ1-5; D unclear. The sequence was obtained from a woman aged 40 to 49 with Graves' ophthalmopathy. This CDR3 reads CASSDAASYSNQPQHF. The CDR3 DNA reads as TGTGCCAGCAGTGACGCCGCTTCGTATAGCAATCAGCCCCAGCATTTT.